A selection of T cell receptor beta chains follows, all from one sample in a study of CD8 T cells in Susac syndrome. TCRdb processed the immunoSEQ multiplex PCR reads anew with MiXCR; each CDR3 protein has one entry. The table lists 95,000 to 150,000 distinct CDR3 sequences, 96% of them singletons. The specimen sequenced was CD4+ T cells from PBMCs. The source of these receptors is a human donor with Susac syndrome. Each CDR3 is given with its conserved first and last residue. A D gene is named only where the DNA matches it firmly.

j_gene: TRBJ1-1; v_gene: TRBV15; d_gene: NA; CDR3nt: TGTGCCACCAGCAGTGGGGGTTCGGGCACTGAAGCTTTCTTT; CDR3aa: CATSSGGSGTEAFF
j_gene: TRBJ1-2; v_gene: TRBV10-3; d_gene: TRBD1; CDR3nt: TGTGCCATCAGTGACAGGACAGGGACCTATGGCTACACCTTC; CDR3aa: CAISDRTGTYGYTF
j_gene: TRBJ2-7; v_gene: TRBV5-6; d_gene: TRBD1; CDR3nt: TGTGCCAGCAGCGCTTCCGACAGGGGAATCTACGAGCAGTACTTC; CDR3aa: CASSASDRGIYEQYF
j_gene: TRBJ2-3; v_gene: TRBV2; d_gene: TRBD2; CDR3nt: TGTGCCAGCAGTTTACTAGCGGGAGGCTCAGATACGCAGTATTTT; CDR3aa: CASSLLAGGSDTQYF
j_gene: TRBJ2-1; v_gene: TRBV18; d_gene: NA; CDR3nt: TGTGCCAGCTCACTAGGGACCGACTCCTACAATGAGCAGTTCTTC; CDR3aa: CASSLGTDSYNEQFF
j_gene: TRBJ1-2; v_gene: TRBV4-1; d_gene: TRBD1; CDR3nt: TGCGCCAGCAGCCAAGTGGTGGGACAGACGAATGGCTACACCTTC; CDR3aa: CASSQVVGQTNGYTF
j_gene: TRBJ2-7; v_gene: TRBV27; d_gene: TRBD2; CDR3nt: TGTGCCAGCGGACCGACTAGCGCCCGCTCCTACGAGCAGTACTTC; CDR3aa: CASGPTSARSYEQYF
j_gene: TRBJ2-3; v_gene: TRBV6-5; d_gene: TRBD1; CDR3nt: TGTGCCAGCCGACGGACAGGGATCCCAGATACGCAGTATTTT; CDR3aa: CASRRTGIPDTQYF
j_gene: TRBJ2-7; v_gene: TRBV3-1; d_gene: NA; CDR3nt: TGTGCCAGCAGCCAAAACCCGGGGTACGAGCAGTACTTC; CDR3aa: CASSQNPGYEQYF
j_gene: TRBJ2-7; v_gene: TRBV2; d_gene: TRBD1; CDR3nt: TGTGCCAGCAGTCGAACCGGGACAGCAACCTACGAGCAGTACTTC; CDR3aa: CASSRTGTATYEQYF
j_gene: TRBJ2-7; v_gene: TRBV7-2; d_gene: NA; CDR3nt: TGTGCCAGCAGCTTGGGGATCTCCTCATACGAGCAGTACTTC; CDR3aa: CASSLGISSYEQYF
j_gene: TRBJ1-2; v_gene: TRBV20-1; d_gene: TRBD1; CDR3nt: TGCAGTGCTAGACCAGGGGGACAGGGGGGACTGTATGGCTACACCTTC; CDR3aa: CSARPGGQGGLYGYTF
j_gene: TRBJ1-2; v_gene: TRBV6-6; d_gene: NA; CDR3nt: TGTGCCAGCAGTTACTCGACAGTGGATGGCTACACCTTC; CDR3aa: CASSYSTVDGYTF
j_gene: TRBJ1-5; v_gene: TRBV27; d_gene: NA; CDR3nt: TGTGCCAGCAAGGGAGAGCCTGGGCAGCCCCAGCATTTT; CDR3aa: CASKGEPGQPQHF
j_gene: TRBJ2-1; v_gene: TRBV5-1; d_gene: TRBD2; CDR3nt: TGCGCCAGCAGCTCCAGTAGCGGGTACAATGAGCAGTTCTTC; CDR3aa: CASSSSSGYNEQFF
j_gene: TRBJ2-3; v_gene: TRBV20-1; d_gene: NA; CDR3nt: TGCAGTGCGGGAACGGGACCGGCAGGCACAGATACGCAGTATTTT; CDR3aa: CSAGTGPAGTDTQYF
j_gene: TRBJ1-2; v_gene: TRBV24-1; d_gene: NA; CDR3nt: TGTGCCACCAGTGGAAACAGGGACTATGGCTACACCTTC; CDR3aa: CATSGNRDYGYTF
j_gene: TRBJ2-7; v_gene: TRBV20-1; d_gene: NA; CDR3nt: TGCAGTGCTAGAGAAGTGGCCCCCTACGAGCAGTACTTC; CDR3aa: CSAREVAPYEQYF
j_gene: TRBJ2-1; v_gene: TRBV7-9; d_gene: NA; CDR3nt: TGTGCCAGCAGCTTAGCAGCGGTTAGGCGCTACAATGAGCAGTTCTTC; CDR3aa: CASSLAAVRRYNEQFF
j_gene: TRBJ2-1; v_gene: TRBV2; d_gene: TRBD2; CDR3nt: TGTGCCAGCAAGGCTAGCGGGGGGAATGAGCAGTTCTTC; CDR3aa: CASKASGGNEQFF
j_gene: TRBJ2-7; v_gene: TRBV30; d_gene: NA; CDR3nt: TGTGCCTGGAGGGCCAAGAGGGATGGACACGACGAGCAGTACTTC; CDR3aa: CAWRAKRDGHDEQYF
j_gene: TRBJ1-1; v_gene: TRBV28; d_gene: NA; CDR3nt: TGTGCCAGCAGGCCAAACACTGAAGCTTTCTTT; CDR3aa: CASRPNTEAFF
j_gene: TRBJ2-2; v_gene: TRBV20-1; d_gene: NA; CDR3nt: TGCAGTGCTAGTCTCAGCGGGTCGAGTACCGGGGAGCTGTTTTTT; CDR3aa: CSASLSGSSTGELFF
j_gene: TRBJ2-2; v_gene: TRBV30; d_gene: NA; CDR3nt: TGTGCCTGGAGTGAGGGCGCCCCGGGGACCGGGGAGCTGTTTTTT; CDR3aa: CAWSEGAPGTGELFF
j_gene: TRBJ2-2; v_gene: TRBV5-4; d_gene: NA; CDR3nt: TGTGCCAGCAGCTTGAGGGAGGCCGGGGAGCTGTTTTTT; CDR3aa: CASSLREAGELFF
j_gene: TRBJ2-1; v_gene: TRBV30; d_gene: NA; CDR3nt: TGTGCCTGGAACCGCCAGGGGAATAAGCAGTTCTTC; CDR3aa: CAWNRQGNKQFF
j_gene: TRBJ2-7; v_gene: TRBV29-1; d_gene: NA; CDR3nt: TGCAGCGTCGGGGGCGAACAGGGGCAAGGGAACGAGCAGTACTTC; CDR3aa: CSVGGEQGQGNEQYF
j_gene: TRBJ2-3; v_gene: TRBV4-3; d_gene: NA; CDR3nt: TGCGCCAGCAGCCAAGCCGGTACACGGGCAGATACGCAGTATTTT; CDR3aa: CASSQAGTRADTQYF
j_gene: TRBJ2-3; v_gene: TRBV7-3; d_gene: NA; CDR3nt: TGTGCCAGCAGCTTAATTGCGACTAGCACAGATACGCAGTATTTT; CDR3aa: CASSLIATSTDTQYF
j_gene: TRBJ1-5; v_gene: TRBV19; d_gene: TRBD1; CDR3nt: TGTGCCAGTACCTCACAGGGGTTAGGTCAGCCCCAGCATTTT; CDR3aa: CASTSQGLGQPQHF
j_gene: TRBJ1-2; v_gene: TRBV6-5; d_gene: NA; CDR3nt: TGTGCCAGCAGCCTCCGGGAGGGTGTCTATGGCTACACCTTC; CDR3aa: CASSLREGVYGYTF
j_gene: TRBJ1-1; v_gene: TRBV7-6; d_gene: NA; CDR3nt: TGTGCCAGCAGCTCCCGCCCCGGGGAGGTCACTGAAGCTTTCTTT; CDR3aa: CASSSRPGEVTEAFF
j_gene: TRBJ2-1; v_gene: TRBV20-1; d_gene: TRBD2; CDR3nt: TGCAGTGCTAGGGGCCTACTAGCGGGATTTGAGAATGAGCAGTTCTTC; CDR3aa: CSARGLLAGFENEQFF
j_gene: TRBJ2-7; v_gene: TRBV15; d_gene: NA; CDR3nt: TGTGCCACCAGCAGAGGTGGGGAAGATTACGAGCAGTACTTC; CDR3aa: CATSRGGEDYEQYF
j_gene: TRBJ1-5; v_gene: TRBV7-2; d_gene: NA; CDR3nt: TGTGCCAGCAGCTTAGCGTATGGTCAGCCCCAGCATTTT; CDR3aa: CASSLAYGQPQHF
j_gene: TRBJ2-1; v_gene: TRBV29-1; d_gene: NA; CDR3nt: TGCAGCGTTGCGGACAATGAGCAGTTCTTC; CDR3aa: CSVADNEQFF
j_gene: TRBJ2-2; v_gene: TRBV30; d_gene: NA; CDR3nt: TGTGCCTGGAGAAGGGGGATTGACACCGGGGAGCTGTTTTTT; CDR3aa: CAWRRGIDTGELFF
j_gene: TRBJ2-1; v_gene: TRBV7-8; d_gene: NA; CDR3nt: TGTGCCAGCGCGGTGGTTAGCCAAAACAATGAGCAGTTCTTC; CDR3aa: CASAVVSQNNEQFF
j_gene: TRBJ1-5; v_gene: TRBV2; d_gene: NA; CDR3nt: TGTGCCAGCAATAAGGGCGCAGGGTATAGCAATCAGCCCCAGCATTTT; CDR3aa: CASNKGAGYSNQPQHF
j_gene: TRBJ2-7; v_gene: TRBV28; d_gene: NA; CDR3nt: TGTGCCAGCAGTTTAACGGGGAATGGTTACGAGCAGTACTTC; CDR3aa: CASSLTGNGYEQYF
j_gene: TRBJ1-5; v_gene: TRBV4-1; d_gene: TRBD1; CDR3nt: TGCGCCAGCAGCCAAGTGGGACAGGGTTTCAATCAGCCCCAGCATTTT; CDR3aa: CASSQVGQGFNQPQHF
j_gene: TRBJ1-5; v_gene: TRBV15; d_gene: TRBD1; CDR3nt: TGTGCCACCAGCAGAGCCCCGGGACAGGTCAATCAGCCCCAGCATTTT; CDR3aa: CATSRAPGQVNQPQHF